The 31 T cell receptor beta chains given below trace back to one sample, sequenced in a study of T cells in Graves' hyperthyroidism and ophthalmopathy. RNA transcripts served as the template for amplifying TCR beta CDR3 regions. The HTBI primer set was used in a first-round RT-PCR of the TCR CDR3. Each CDR3 protein gets one entry after TCRdb re-called the multiplex PCR reads with MiXCR. In the table there are about 290,000 distinct CDR3 sequences, about an eighth of which are singletons. Material: blood. The source is a woman between 40 and 55 years old with Graves' hyperthyroidism.

This clonotype occurred many times. The chain is built from TRBV2 and TRBJ2-7; D is undetermined. Germline CDR1 is SNHLY and CDR2 is FYNNEI. This CDR3 has 14 residues. With 3 bases removed from V and 6 bases from J, the gap between germline ends came to 15 bases. The CDR3 nucleotides read TGTGCCAGCAGTGAGGGTCCCATCCTCATCGAGCAGTACTTC. This gives the protein CASSEGPILIEQYF.

This clonotype was seen at least ten times. This chain uses TRBV6-1 with TRBJ1-1; no clear D gene. The CDR3 is 13 amino acids. Germline V lookup: CDR1 MNHNS, CDR2 SASEGT. The V end lost 6 bases, the J end lost 1 base, and 9 bases lay between the germline ends. CDR3 coding DNA: TGTGCCAGCAGAACAACACAGAACACTGAAGCTTTCTTT. Translation gives CASRTTQNTEAFF.

This clonotype was detected ten times or more. This chain links TRBV7-9 with TRBJ2-1, with D uncertain. This CDR3 is built from 14 residues. Deletions cut 3 bases from V and 1 base from J, with 7 bases between. Per the germline V gene, CDR1 is SEHNR and CDR2 is FQNEAQ (reference sequence). Here the CDR3 reads CASSFSLSYNEQFF. The CDR3 region has the DNA TGTGCCAGCAGCTTCTCCCTTTCCTACAATGAGCAGTTCTTC.

The CDR3, as DNA: TGTGCCGGGGAACAGAGCTCGAACACTGAAGCTTTCTTT. Its translation is CAGEQSSNTEAFF. The chain links TRBV30 to TRBJ1-1; unclear D gene. Per the germline V gene, CDR1 is GTSNPN and CDR2 is SVGIG (reference sequence). The germline V and J ends were trimmed by 8 bases and 1 base, with 14 bases remaining between them. This CDR3 is 13 amino acids long.

This clonotype has more than one count but fewer than ten. The chain employs TRBV9 and TRBJ1-2; D is unresolved. This CDR3 is built from 15 residues. V dropped 0 bases and J dropped 0 bases, with 9 bases sitting between them. In germline, CDR1 is SGDLS, CDR2 YYNGEE. The CDR3 sequence is CASSVEARTNYGYTF. As DNA, the CDR3 is TGTGCCAGCAGCGTAGAGGCCCGAACTAACTATGGCTACACCTTC. Full variable domain (remainder filled in from reference TRBV9 and TRBJ1-2): DSGVTQTPKHLITATGQRVTLRCSPRSGDLSVYWYQQSLDQGLQFLIQYYNGEERAKGNILERFSAQQFPDLHSELNLSSLELGDSALYFCASSVEARTNYGYTFGSGTRLTVV.

There are a few counts of this clonotype. Possible read error: a much larger clone is one base away. This CDR3 is CANTVLNGYTF. The CDR3 bases are TGTGCCAACACGGTCTTAAATGGCTACACCTTC. The chain uses TRBV2 and TRBJ1-2, with D unresolved. With 10 bases removed from V and 6 bases from J, the gap between germline ends came to 12 bases. Germline V gives CDR1 SNHLY, CDR2 FYNNEI. There are 11 residues in the CDR3.

The rearrangement joins TRBV15 to TRBJ1-6, with a possible D match to TRBD1 (6 bases). CDR1 LNHNV and CDR2 YYDKDF come from the germline V gene (reference sequence). The CDR3 spans 15 residues. Trimming cost V 0 bases and J 5 bases, with 8 bases left between them. The chain's CDR3 is CATSREQGDNSPLHF. The CDR3 DNA is TGTGCCACCAGCAGAGAACAGGGCGATAATTCACCCCTCCACTTT.

This clonotype was picked up many times. The chain carries TRBV2 and TRBJ2-5; 9 bases fit TRBD1. Germline V CDR1 and CDR2: SNHLY, FYNNEI. Trimming took 6 bases from V and 5 from J; bases not matched to a gene: 7. The CDR3 is 14 residues long. The CDR3 DNA sequence: TGTGCCAGCAGGTGGGGACAGGGACCCGAGACCCAGTACTTC. The encoded protein is CASRWGQGPETQYF. Using reference TRBV2 and TRBJ2-5 for the parts outside the CDR3, the full variable domain is EPEVTQTPSHQVTQMGQEVILRCVPISNHLYFYWYRQILGQKVEFLVSFYNNEISEKSEIFDDQFSVERPDGSNFTLKIRSTKLEDSAMYFCASRWGQGPETQYFGPGTRLLVL.

The table lists this clonotype with many counts. This chain connects TRBV6-1 to TRBJ2-7, with D perhaps TRBD1 or TRBD2 (5 bases each). This CDR3 contains 13 residues. Per the germline V gene, CDR1 is MNHNS and CDR2 is SASEGT. V was cut by 6 bases and J by 2 bases, with 11 bases left in between. CDR3 nucleotides: TGTGCCAGCAGCCCGGGACCGGCCTACGAGCAGTACTTC. Translating it yields CASSPGPAYEQYF.

This clonotype occurred many times. The chain joins TRBV7-9 to TRBJ1-4, with 9 nucleotides matching TRBD1. This CDR3 region has 15 residues. CDR1 SEHNR and CDR2 FQNEAQ come from the germline V gene (reference sequence). V shed 5 bases and J 7 bases; nucleotides not matched to a gene: 8. The CDR3 here is CASSSSDRGFEKLFF. The DNA of the CDR3 is TGTGCCAGCAGCAGTTCAGACAGGGGGTTTGAAAAACTGTTTTTT.

This clonotype was picked up a small number of times. CDR3 in DNA: TGTGCCAGCAGTCAAACCCAAAGCACAGATACGCAGTATTTT. Its translation is CASSQTQSTDTQYF. This rearrangement joins TRBV12-3 or TRBV12-4 to TRBJ2-3, with D unclear. Trimming pared 5 bases from V and 0 bases from J, leaving 9 bases between. CDR3 length: 14 residues.

As to this clonotype: A much larger clone differs from this one at a single base, so this may be a read error. CDR3 amino acids: CASSAGQGALHTF. Here the CDR3 DNA reads TGTGCCAGCAGCGCCGGACAGGGGGCATTGCACACCTTC. This chain links TRBV7-3 with TRBJ1-2; the match to TRBD1 covers 11 bases. The ends lost 5 bases at V and 12 bases at J; junction bases unmatched: 8. Germline V gives CDR1 SGHTA, CDR2 FQGTGA. The CDR3 totals 13 residues.

Comments on this clonotype: A much larger clone differs from this one at a single base, so this may be a read error. The chain uses TRBV24-1 and TRBJ2-1, with D perhaps TRBD1 (6 bases). CDR1 and CDR2 (germline): KGHDR, SFDVKD. The CDR3 length is 13 residues. CDR3 bases: TGTACCACCTCGGACAGTTATTACAATGAGCAGTTCTTC. Translation: CTTSDSYYNEQFF.

In this sample, this clonotype turned up many times. The gene calls are TRBV7-2 and TRBJ1-6, with D perhaps matching TRBD1 (6 bases). This CDR3 is built from 14 residues. In germline, CDR1 is SGHTA, CDR2 FQGNSA. V gave up 3 bases and J gave up 10 bases, with 13 bases separating them. The CDR3 here is CASSFGGGQSPLHF. In nucleotides, the CDR3 is TGTGCCAGCAGCTTCGGCGGGGGGCAGTCACCCCTCCACTTT.

This clonotype was picked up a small number of times. The rearrangement links TRBV29-1 to TRBJ2-7; 11 nucleotides line up with TRBD2. J gave up 5 bases and V 4 bases, and 13 bases lay outside the gene matches. Germline CDR1 is SQVTM and CDR2 is ANQGSEA. This CDR3 has 16 amino acids. The CDR3 loop reads CSVGKVSGRARDEQYF. The CDR3 coding sequence is TGCAGCGTTGGAAAGGTTAGCGGGAGGGCCCGAGACGAGCAGTACTTC.

This clonotype has ten or more counts. The rearrangement joins TRBV29-1 to TRBJ1-2, with TRBD1 matching over 7 bases. CDR3 length: 15 amino acids. V lost 8 bases and J lost 5; bases outside the gene matches: 17. Germline V gene sequence: CDR1 SQVTM, CDR2 ANQGSEA. The CDR3 is CSMLTGIDREYGYTF. The CDR3 nucleotides are TGCAGCATGCTGACAGGGATCGATAGGGAGTATGGCTACACCTTC.

The rearrangement uses TRBV28 and TRBJ2-3, with TRBD2 matching over 8 bases. The length of the CDR3 is 15 residues. Germline V gives CDR1 MDHEN, CDR2 SYDVKM. V lost 11 bases and J lost 2; bases outside the gene matches: 12. CDR3 amino acids: CAATLAGLNTDTQYF. DNA for the CDR3: TGTGCCGCAACATTAGCGGGACTAAACACAGATACGCAGTATTTT. Full variable domain (missing parts from reference TRBV28 and TRBJ2-3): DVKVTQSSRYLVKRTGEKVFLECVQDMDHENMFWYRQDPGLGLRLIYFSYDVKMKEKGDIPEGYSVSREKKERFSLILESASTNQTSMYLCAATLAGLNTDTQYFGPGTRLTVL.

This clonotype appeared many times. This sequence joins TRBV7-2 and TRBJ2-3; TRBD1 aligns across 8 bases. Per the germline V gene, CDR1 is SGHTA and CDR2 is FQGNSA. V shed 2 bases and J 2 bases; nucleotides not matched to a gene: 6. This CDR3 comprises 16 residues. CDR3 sequence reads: CASSLRQGSVTDTQYF. CDR3 nucleotides: TGTGCCAGCAGCTTAAGACAGGGGTCTGTCACAGATACGCAGTATTTT. Variable domain in full (rest from reference TRBV7-2 and TRBJ2-3): GAGVSQSPSNKVTEKGKDVELRCDPISGHTALYWYRQSLGQGLEFLIYFQGNSAPDKSGLPSDRFSAERTGGSVSTLTIQRTQQEDSAVYLCASSLRQGSVTDTQYFGPGTRLTVL.

This clonotype was detected ten times or more. The chain recombines TRBV19 with TRBJ2-1, with D perhaps TRBD1 or TRBD2 (6 bases each). This CDR3 is 12 amino acids long. CDR1 is LNHDA, CDR2 SQIVND, per germline (reference sequence). The V end lost 3 bases, the J end lost 8 bases, and 8 bases lay between the germline ends. This CDR3 is CASSIRGDEQFF. In DNA, the CDR3 is TGTGCCAGTAGTATTAGGGGGGATGAGCAGTTCTTC. Combining the CDR3 with reference TRBV19 and TRBJ2-1 gives the whole variable domain DGGITQSPKYLFRKEGQNVTLSCEQNLNHDAMYWYRQDPGQGLRLIYYSQIVNDFQKGDIAEGYSVSREKKESFPLTVTSAQKNPTAFYLCASSIRGDEQFFGPGTRLTVL.

In its sample, this clonotype was seen many times. This rearrangement joins TRBV20-1 to TRBJ2-1, with D maybe TRBD2 (6 bases). CDR3 length equals 12 residues. V was shortened by 7 bases and J by 7 bases, with 14 bases between the two germline ends. Germline V gene lookup returns CDR1 DFQATT and CDR2 SNEGSKA (reference sequence). CDR3 coding DNA: TGCAGTGTAAGTGGGAGGTTGAATGAGCAGTTCTTC. Its translation is CSVSGRLNEQFF.

This clonotype was seen ten or more times. This chain joins TRBV7-8 and TRBJ2-1, with D unclear. This CDR3 contains 16 residues. V was pared by 0 bases and J by 0 bases, with 9 bases between. Germline CDR1 is SGHVS and CDR2 is FQNEAQ. CDR3 sequence reads: CASSLALASSYNEQFF. CDR3 sequence (DNA): TGTGCCAGCAGCTTAGCGTTGGCTTCCTCCTACAATGAGCAGTTCTTC.

This clonotype was found a few times. The chain uses TRBV3-1 and TRBJ2-2; 10 positions agree with TRBD2. The CDR3 is 16 amino acids. The germline V gene has CDR1 LGHDT and CDR2 YNNKEL (reference sequence). V lost 5 bases and J lost 3; bases outside the gene matches: 6. Written as DNA, the CDR3 is TGTGCCAGCAGCGATAGCGGGAGGAGGGACACCGGGGAGCTGTTTTTT. Amino acids: CASSDSGRRDTGELFF.

This clonotype was picked up many times. The chain links TRBV2 to TRBJ1-4; 8 bases are a match to TRBD1. Germline V CDR1 and CDR2: SNHLY, FYNNEI. The V gene end was trimmed by 11 bases and the J gene end by 7 bases; junction bases not matched to a gene: 9. This CDR3 region has 13 residues. The CDR3, as DNA: TGTGCCCTTCGGGACAGGTGGTTTGAAAAACTGTTTTTT. It encodes CALRDRWFEKLFF.

Ten or more counts support this clonotype. The chain combines TRBV28 with TRBJ1-2; TRBD1 matches at 7 bases. Losses at the gene ends were 4 bases for V and 7 bases for J; bases not matched to a gene: 12. The CDR3 contains 15 residues. CDR1 and CDR2 from the germline V gene are MDHEN and SYDVKM. In DNA form, the CDR3 reads TGTGCCAGCAGTTCCTTCGACAGGGTAGGGTTTGGCTACACCTTC. This encodes CASSSFDRVGFGYTF.

This clonotype was observed many times. The rearrangement joins TRBV28 to TRBJ2-3, with D perhaps matching TRBD1 (5 bases). The CDR3 covers 18 residues. V was trimmed by 3 bases and J by 3 bases, leaving 22 bases between them. Germline V lookup: CDR1 MDHEN, CDR2 SYDVKM. The CDR3 DNA reads as TGTGCCAGCAGTTTGGGGCATCCCACGGGCAGGCGTACAGATACGCAGTATTTT. It is translated as CASSLGHPTGRRTDTQYF.

This clonotype was seen at least ten times. The chain carries TRBV7-9 and TRBJ1-6; TRBD1 agrees at 9 bases. V dropped 5 bases and J dropped 6; count of bases not matched to a gene: 2. The V gene's germline CDR1 is SEHNR and CDR2 FQNEAQ (reference sequence). The CDR3 has 14 amino acids. CDR3 sequence (DNA): TGTGCCAGCAGCCCGGGACAGGGTAATTCACCCCTCCACTTT. Its translation is CASSPGQGNSPLHF.

This clonotype has a count of ten or more. The chain joins TRBV24-1 to TRBJ2-1; D gene ambiguous. The germline gives CDR1 KGHDR, CDR2 SFDVKD. The CDR3 is made up of 16 amino acids. Trimming pared 3 bases from V and 1 base from J, leaving 12 bases between. CDR3 in DNA: TGTGCCACCAGTGATAGTATAGCTTCGTCCTACAATGAGCAGTTCTTC. It yields the protein CATSDSIASSYNEQFF.

CDR3 in amino acids: CASSILRDSYNEQFF. In DNA form, the CDR3 reads TGTGCCAGTAGTATTCTGAGGGATTCTTACAATGAGCAGTTCTTC. V and J are TRBV19 and TRBJ2-1, with TRBD2 as a possible D gene (5 bases). V lost 3 bases and J lost 4, with 13 bases in between. The CDR3 spans 15 residues. In germline, CDR1 is LNHDA, CDR2 SQIVND (reference sequence).

A word on this clonotype: Given a much more abundant clone one base away, this may be a read error. This chain uses TRBV2 with TRBJ1-5; D unresolved. V gave up 5 bases and J gave up 5 bases, with 19 bases separating them. Per germline, CDR1 SNHLY and CDR2 FYNNEI. CDR3 length: 16 residues. The DNA of the CDR3 is TGTGCCAGCAGTTGGGTAGGTGGGGTGATTGATCAGCCCCAGCATTTT. Amino acids: CASSWVGGVIDQPQHF.

V is TRBV5-1 and J is TRBJ2-1, with D perhaps TRBD2 (7 bases). V was trimmed by 4 bases and J by 0 bases, leaving 17 bases between them. The CDR3 length is 17 residues. The germline gives CDR1 SGHRS, CDR2 YFSETQ. The CDR3 region has the DNA TGCGCCAGCAGCGGGGGGGCGGGAACTCCCTCCTACAATGAGCAGTTCTTC. Its translation: CASSGGAGTPSYNEQFF.

This clonotype was seen more than once but under ten times. V usage is TRBV6-5 and J usage is TRBJ2-1; D is unresolved. Germline CDR1 reads MNHEY; CDR2 reads SVGAGI. With 2 bases removed from V and 15 bases from J, the gap between germline ends came to 14 bases. The CDR3 has 12 amino acids. CDR3 region: CASSYGLNGWFF. The CDR3 coding sequence is TGTGCCAGCAGTTACGGCCTTAATGGATGGTTCTTC.